This T cell receptor beta chain was sequenced for a study of control samples from healthy donors and cancer patients. The assay was immunoSEQ multiplex PCR, and TCRdb's table has in-frame clones only and misses some. This sample has about 61,000 clones; around 90% occur once, and the top ten carry roughly 5.7%. The CDR3 totals 15 residues. This clonotype was sampled from a man between 60 and 75 years old with colorectal cancer. Sequences were obtained from PBMCs. The chain carries TRBV21-1 and TRBJ2-3; TRBD2, the D gene given by the table, was not confirmed from the DNA. TRBV21-1 is a listed pseudogene. The CDR3 protein is CASSPRAGGQDTQYF. CDR3 in DNA: TGTGCCAGCAGCCCGCGAGCGGGGGGGCAAGATACGCAGTATTTT.